This entry describes one T cell receptor beta chain. These data are taken from a study of blood T cell repertoires in COVID-19. Ages ranged from roughly 18 to 100 years, with residence in around 24 US areas. In Cohort 3, a recovered donor had either two negative PCRs, clearance, or symptom resolution. Original processing methods: Estimation of nucleated cell counts relied on the amplification of reference gene primers. TCRdb's copy holds only in-frame clones and misses some; the assay was immunoSEQ multiplex PCR. V, J and clone size reflect that table, while D and trimming were determined from the DNA. The sample has some 350,000 clones, about 88% seen once. From germline, CDR1 is SGHRS and CDR2 YFSETQ. Trimming cost V 0 bases and J 5 bases, with 11 bases left between them. CDR3 length equals 14 residues.

The clonotype comes from a woman in her 30s who had recovered from COVID-19. The chain combines TRBV5-1 with TRBJ1-1; D remains unclear. Sequencing input: PBMCs or T cells enriched from blood (not recorded which). CDR3: CASSLVAGLTEAFF. CDR3 nucleotides: TGCGCCAGCAGCTTGGTTGCGGGGTTGACTGAAGCTTTCTTT.